This entry is about one T cell receptor (beta chain). Antigen: not known. These data come from a study of cytomegalovirus exposure and HLA in healthy donors. This CDR3 has 15 residues. Between the trimmed V and J ends, which lost 1 base and 6 bases, there was a span of 11 bases. Germline lookup yields CDR1 SGHRS and CDR2 YFSETQ. Study observations and caveats: In a later analysis, TCR beta V- and J-gene trimming was associated with a missense DCLRE1C variant. CMV antigen specificity of three CMV-associated chains was confirmed in vitro.

The PCR had 60 Vbeta and 13 Jbeta primers. As originally analysed: Around 80 million unique TCR beta chains, roughly 11 million of them shared, were counted by a later analysis. The protocol was immunoSEQ multiplex PCR, while the TCRdb copy is restricted to in-frame clones and leaves out a portion. The V and J calls and the clone size are those of that table, but D and trimming were determined from the DNA. This table has about 170,000 clones, less than 85% appearing once. Sample: PBMCs. The sequence came from a male donor in good health and CMV-seronegative. The rearrangement uses TRBV5-1 and TRBJ1-6; TRBD1 might be the D (5 bases). CDR3 sequence reads: CASSLQVDINSPLHF. CDR3 sequence (DNA): TGCGCCAGCAGCTTGCAAGTGGACATTAATTCACCCCTCCACTTT.